The rows below give T cell receptor beta chains drawn from one sample of a study of shared clonotypes between healthy human individuals. The assay was immunoSEQ multiplex PCR, and TCRdb's table has in-frame clones only and misses some. This sample has roughly 2 million clones; roughly 95% occur once, and the top ten carry less than 0.15%. The sequencing sample was made of naive CD4+ T cells sorted from blood. Receptor source: a man aged 18-30 years in good health. Both conserved end residues are part of each CDR3. D genes are given only for firm matches. Clone size is given for some rows only: seen once, a few or many times, or a class if the clone is expanded.

.,TRBJ1-1,.,TRBV2,TGTGCCTCCTCCCGGGGACGAGGGGAAGCTTTCTTT,CASSRGRGEAFF
TRBD2,TRBJ2-3,.,TRBV19,TGTGCCAGTAAAGTAGCGGGGTCCACAGATACGCAGTATTTT,CASKVAGSTDTQYF
TRBD2,TRBJ2-7,.,TRBV5-4,TGTGCCAGCAGCCACGGACGGGAGGCCGAGCAGTACTTC,CASSHGREAEQYF
.,TRBJ2-7,.,TRBV6-1,TGTGCCAGCAGTGAGTACCGCTCCTACGAGCAGTACTTC,CASSEYRSYEQYF
.,TRBJ2-5,.,TRBV27,TGTGCCAGGCAGGGACCGCCCCCTAAAGAGACCCAGTACTTC,CARQGPPPKETQYF
.,TRBJ2-1,.,TRBV7-2,TGTGCCAGCAGCTTAAGCAGGGTGAATGAGCAGTTCTTC,CASSLSRVNEQFF
.,TRBJ2-3,once,TRBV6-6,TGTGCCAGCAGTTATCTAGGTACCACAGATACGCAGTATTTT,CASSYLGTTDTQYF
.,TRBJ2-5,once,TRBV15,TGTGCCACCAGCCCAGGTGGGTACTACACTTTCCAAGAGACCCAGTACTTC,CATSPGGYYTFQETQYF
TRBD1,TRBJ2-2,.,TRBV10-3,TGTGCCATCACCCCGGGACAGGCTAACACCGGGGAGCTGTTTTTT,CAITPGQANTGELFF
TRBD2,TRBJ2-3,.,TRBV27,TGTGCCAGCAGTTTCCCTTCGACTAGCGGGGGGACGCAGTATTTT,CASSFPSTSGGTQYF
.,TRBJ1-2,.,TRBV7-8,TGTGCCAGCAGCTTCAGCAGGGACTATGGCTACACCTTC,CASSFSRDYGYTF
.,TRBJ2-7,.,TRBV5-1,TGCGCCAGCAGCTTGGGTTCTAGTGGTTCGTACGAGCAGTACTTC,CASSLGSSGSYEQYF
.,TRBJ1-2,.,TRBV10-2,TGCGCCAGCAGTGGGGGTTTTCCGTATGGCTACACCTTC,CASSGGFPYGYTF
TRBD1,TRBJ1-6,once,TRBV6-6,TGTGCCAGCAGGGCCGGGACAGGGAGTAATTCACCCCTCCACTTT,CASRAGTGSNSPLHF
TRBD1,TRBJ1-2,.,TRBV14,TGTGCCAGCAGCCGGGGACAGACCTATGGCTACACCTTC,CASSRGQTYGYTF
.,TRBJ2-5,.,TRBV10-3,TGTGCCATCAGTGGGGCGGGATCCCAAGAGACCCAGTACTTC,CAISGAGSQETQYF
.,TRBJ2-2,.,TRBV6-5,TGTGCCAGCGGTCTAACCGGGGAGCTGTTTTTT,CASGLTGELFF
TRBD1,TRBJ1-6,.,TRBV2,TGTGCCAGCAGTGATTTCAGGGGGAATTCACCCCTCCACTTT,CASSDFRGNSPLHF
.,TRBJ2-1,.,TRBV6-1,TGTGCCAGCAGTGCCCCCCCGTCGTTTGCGGGGACAGTTTTCTACAATGAGCAGTTCTTC,CASSAPPSFAGTVFYNEQFF
TRBD2,TRBJ2-3,.,TRBV11-2,TGTGCCAGCAGCTTATTGGGGCTGCGGGGGGCCGGTGATACGCAGTATTTT,CASSLLGLRGAGDTQYF
.,TRBJ2-7,.,TRBV19,TGTGCCAGTAGCGACAACTCCTACGAGCAGTACTTC,CASSDNSYEQYF
.,TRBJ2-1,.,TRBV2,TGTGCCAGCAGTGAACGGGCGGTCGAGCAGTTCTTC,CASSERAVEQFF
.,TRBJ2-5,.,TRBV9,TGTGCCAGCAGCCAGGGTTCGGAGAGGGAGACCCAGTACTTC,CASSQGSERETQYF
.,TRBJ1-1,.,TRBV10-3,TGTGCCATCAGCACGTCAGAACCGATGAACACTGAAGCTTTCTTT,CAISTSEPMNTEAFF
TRBD1,TRBJ2-3,.,TRBV4-1,TGCGCCAGCAGCCAAGGGGTCTGGACAGGGGTAAGGGGAGATACGCAGTATTTT,CASSQGVWTGVRGDTQYF
.,TRBJ2-7,once,TRBV11-2,TGTGCCAGCACCACTGGAGTCGAGCAGTACTTC,CASTTGVEQYF
.,TRBJ1-2,.,TRBV6-5,TGTGCCAGCAGTTACTCGACCCCCGAGGGCTACACCTTC,CASSYSTPEGYTF
.,TRBJ2-3,.,TRBV5-1,TGCGCCAGCAGCGGACGGGGGTTATCGACAGATACGCAGTATTTT,CASSGRGLSTDTQYF
.,TRBJ2-3,.,TRBV10-1,TGCGCCAGCAGTGAGTCGAGCAGGCTTCGCACAGATACGCAGTATTTT,CASSESSRLRTDTQYF
.,TRBJ2-3,.,TRBV11-2,TGTGCCAGCAGCTTAGGTGGTACCCGATCAGATACGCAGTATTTT,CASSLGGTRSDTQYF
TRBD1,TRBJ1-6,.,TRBV6-5,TGTGCCAGCAGGCCATGGACGACAGGGAATTCACCCCTCCACTTT,CASRPWTTGNSPLHF
.,TRBJ2-2,.,TRBV6-5,TGTGCCAGCACCAGCGTGAACACCGGGGAGCTGTTTTTT,CASTSVNTGELFF
.,TRBJ2-1,once,TRBV2,TGTGCCAGCGGGAAGCATGGACTTGCTTACGGTGAGCAGTTCTTC,CASGKHGLAYGEQFF
.,TRBJ2-5,.,TRBV6-6,TGTGCCAGCAGTTGGGGGGCAGAGACCCAGTACTTC,CASSWGAETQYF
TRBD1,TRBJ1-1,.,TRBV6-5,TGTGCCAGCAGTTACGGGAACAGGGGGAACACTGAAGCTTTCTTT,CASSYGNRGNTEAFF
.,TRBJ1-5,.,TRBV5-6,TGTGCCAGCAGCCTTATTGGGGACGCCGGGCAGCCCCAGCATTTT,CASSLIGDAGQPQHF
.,TRBJ1-6,.,TRBV6-1,TGTGCCAGCAGTCGAGTTTCCTCTAATAATTCACCCCTCCACTTT,CASSRVSSNNSPLHF
.,TRBJ1-2,.,TRBV2,TGTGCCAGCGACCCCGGACAGCCGAGCTATGGCTACACCTTC,CASDPGQPSYGYTF
.,TRBJ1-1,.,TRBV7-3,TGTGCCAGCAGCCCCGGCGGGGGCTTAACTGAAGCTTTCTTT,CASSPGGGLTEAFF
TRBD1,TRBJ1-1,.,TRBV2,TGTGCCAGCAGTGAAGAGGGACAGAGGAACACTGAAGCTTTCTTT,CASSEEGQRNTEAFF
.,TRBJ2-7,once,TRBV7-2,TGTGCCAGCAGCCCCGGGACCCCCTTCTACGAGCAGTACTTC,CASSPGTPFYEQYF
.,TRBJ2-5,.,TRBV10-3,TGTGCCATCAGTGAGTCGAAAGGCCAAGAGACCCAGTACTTC,CAISESKGQETQYF
.,TRBJ1-1,.,TRBV28,TGTGCCAGCAGTTCCACTGAAGCTTTCTTT,CASSSTEAFF
.,TRBJ1-1,.,TRBV15,TGTGCCACCAGCAGAGAGGTGGGCGCGCATAATGCTTTCTTT,CATSREVGAHNAFF